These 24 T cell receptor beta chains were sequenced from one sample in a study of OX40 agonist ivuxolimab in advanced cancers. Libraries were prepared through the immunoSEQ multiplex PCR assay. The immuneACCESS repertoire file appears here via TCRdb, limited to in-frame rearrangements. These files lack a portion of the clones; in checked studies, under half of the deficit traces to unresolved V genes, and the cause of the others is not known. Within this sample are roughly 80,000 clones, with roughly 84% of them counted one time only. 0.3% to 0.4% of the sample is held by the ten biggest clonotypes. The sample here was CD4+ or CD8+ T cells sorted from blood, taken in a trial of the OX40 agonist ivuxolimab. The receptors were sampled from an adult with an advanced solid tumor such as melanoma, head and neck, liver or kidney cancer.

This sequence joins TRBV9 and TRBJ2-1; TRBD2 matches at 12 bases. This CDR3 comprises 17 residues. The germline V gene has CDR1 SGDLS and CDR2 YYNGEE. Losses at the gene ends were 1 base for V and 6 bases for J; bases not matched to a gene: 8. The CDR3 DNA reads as TGTGCCAGCAGCGTATCTAGCGGGGGGGCCTCTGGCAATGAGCAGTTCTTC. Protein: CASSVSSGGASGNEQFF. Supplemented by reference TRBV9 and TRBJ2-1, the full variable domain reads DSGVTQTPKHLITATGQRVTLRCSPRSGDLSVYWYQQSLDQGLQFLIQYYNGEERAKGNILERFSAQQFPDLHSELNLSSLELGDSALYFCASSVSSGGASGNEQFFGPGTRLTVL.

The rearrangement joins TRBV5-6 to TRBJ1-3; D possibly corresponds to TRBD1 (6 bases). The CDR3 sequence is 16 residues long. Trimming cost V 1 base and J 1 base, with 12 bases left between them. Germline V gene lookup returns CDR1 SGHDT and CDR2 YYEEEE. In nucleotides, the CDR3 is TGTGCCAGCAGCTTGTACGACAGGCCTTCTGGAAACACCATATATTTT. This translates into CASSLYDRPSGNTIYF.

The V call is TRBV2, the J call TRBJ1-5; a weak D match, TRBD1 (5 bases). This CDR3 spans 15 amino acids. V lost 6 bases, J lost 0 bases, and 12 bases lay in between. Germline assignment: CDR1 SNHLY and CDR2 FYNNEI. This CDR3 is CASSKQDLSNQPQHF. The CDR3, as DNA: TGTGCCAGCAGCAAACAGGATCTTAGCAATCAGCCCCAGCATTTT.

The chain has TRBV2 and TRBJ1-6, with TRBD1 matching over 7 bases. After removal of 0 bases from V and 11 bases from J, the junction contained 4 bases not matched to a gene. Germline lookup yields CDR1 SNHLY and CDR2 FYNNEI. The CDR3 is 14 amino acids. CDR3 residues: CASSEAGQNPPLHF. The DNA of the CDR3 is TGTGCCAGCAGTGAAGCGGGACAGAATCCACCCCTCCACTTT.

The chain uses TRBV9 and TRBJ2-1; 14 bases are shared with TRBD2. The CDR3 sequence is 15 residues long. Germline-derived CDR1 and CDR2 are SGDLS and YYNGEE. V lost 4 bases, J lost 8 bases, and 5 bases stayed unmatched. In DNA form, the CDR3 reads TGTGCCAGCAGCTTAGGGACTAGCGGGAGTTATGAGCAGTTCTTC. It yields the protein CASSLGTSGSYEQFF.

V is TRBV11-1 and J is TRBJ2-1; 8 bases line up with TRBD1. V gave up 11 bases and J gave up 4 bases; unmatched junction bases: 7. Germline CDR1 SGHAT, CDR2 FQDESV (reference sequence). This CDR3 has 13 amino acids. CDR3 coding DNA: TGTGCCTCCCAGGGGGCCGGGTACAATGAGCAGTTCTTC. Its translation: CASQGAGYNEQFF.

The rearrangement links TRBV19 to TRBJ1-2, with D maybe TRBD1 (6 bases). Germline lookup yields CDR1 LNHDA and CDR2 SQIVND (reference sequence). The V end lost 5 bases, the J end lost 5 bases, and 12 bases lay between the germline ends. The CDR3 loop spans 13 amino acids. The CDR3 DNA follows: TGTGCCAGTAGTCCTACAGGGACATATGGCTACACCTTC. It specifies CASSPTGTYGYTF.

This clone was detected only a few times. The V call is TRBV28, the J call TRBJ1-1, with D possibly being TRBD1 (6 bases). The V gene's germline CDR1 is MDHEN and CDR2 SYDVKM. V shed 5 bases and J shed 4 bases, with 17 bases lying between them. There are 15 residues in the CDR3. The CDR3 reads CASSPRGALGTEAFF. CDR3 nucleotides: TGTGCCAGCAGTCCAAGGGGGGCCCTAGGCACTGAAGCTTTCTTT. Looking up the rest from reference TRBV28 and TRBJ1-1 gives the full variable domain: DVKVTQSSRYLVKRTGEKVFLECVQDMDHENMFWYRQDPGLGLRLIYFSYDVKMKEKGDIPEGYSVSREKKERFSLILESASTNQTSMYLCASSPRGALGTEAFFGQGTRLTVV.

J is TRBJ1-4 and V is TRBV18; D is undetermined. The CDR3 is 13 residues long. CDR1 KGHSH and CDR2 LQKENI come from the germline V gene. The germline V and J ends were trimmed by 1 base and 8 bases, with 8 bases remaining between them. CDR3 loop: CASSPHLREKLFF. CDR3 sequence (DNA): TGTGCCAGCTCACCACACCTAAGGGAAAAACTGTTTTTT.

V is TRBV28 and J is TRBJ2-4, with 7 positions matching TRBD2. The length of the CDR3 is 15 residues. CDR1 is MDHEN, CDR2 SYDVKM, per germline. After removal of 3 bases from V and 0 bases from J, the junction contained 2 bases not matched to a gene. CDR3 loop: CASSFGGTAKNIQYF. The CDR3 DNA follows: TGTGCCAGCAGTTTCGGGGGGACAGCCAAAAACATTCAGTACTTC. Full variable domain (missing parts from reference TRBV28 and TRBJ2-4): DVKVTQSSRYLVKRTGEKVFLECVQDMDHENMFWYRQDPGLGLRLIYFSYDVKMKEKGDIPEGYSVSREKKERFSLILESASTNQTSMYLCASSFGGTAKNIQYFGAGTRLSVL.

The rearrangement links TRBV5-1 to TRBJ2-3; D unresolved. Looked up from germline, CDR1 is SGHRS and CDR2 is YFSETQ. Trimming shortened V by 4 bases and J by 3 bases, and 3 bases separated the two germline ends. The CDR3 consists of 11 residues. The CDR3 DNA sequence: TGCGCCAGCAGCGAGACAGATACGCAGTATTTT. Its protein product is CASSETDTQYF.

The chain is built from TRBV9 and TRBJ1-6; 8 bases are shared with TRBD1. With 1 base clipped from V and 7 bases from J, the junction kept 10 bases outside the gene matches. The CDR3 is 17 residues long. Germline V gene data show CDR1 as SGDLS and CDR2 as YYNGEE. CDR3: CASSVRWQGADNSPLHF. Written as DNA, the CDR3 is TGTGCCAGCAGCGTACGTTGGCAGGGGGCAGACAATTCACCCCTCCACTTT.

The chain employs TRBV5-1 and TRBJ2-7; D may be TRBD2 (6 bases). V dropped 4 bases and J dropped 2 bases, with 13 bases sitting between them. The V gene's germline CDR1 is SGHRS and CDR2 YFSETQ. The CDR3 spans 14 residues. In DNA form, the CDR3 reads TGCGCCAGCAGCCTAGGGACTGGCGCCTACGAGCAGTACGTC. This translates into CASSLGTGAYEQYV.

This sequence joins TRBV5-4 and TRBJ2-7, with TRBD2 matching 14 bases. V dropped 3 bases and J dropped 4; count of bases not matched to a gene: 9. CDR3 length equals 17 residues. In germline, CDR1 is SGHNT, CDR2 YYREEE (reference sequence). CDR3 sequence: CASSSGTSGGSGYEQYV. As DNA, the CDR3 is TGTGCCAGCAGCTCAGGGACTAGCGGGGGTAGCGGGTACGAGCAGTACGTC.

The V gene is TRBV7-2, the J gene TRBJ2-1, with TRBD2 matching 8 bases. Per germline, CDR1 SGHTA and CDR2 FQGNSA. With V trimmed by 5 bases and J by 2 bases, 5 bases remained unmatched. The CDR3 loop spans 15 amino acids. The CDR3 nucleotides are TGTGCCAGCAGCCGCGGGGGGCCGACCTACAATGAGCAGTTCTTC. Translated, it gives CASSRGGPTYNEQFF.

In nucleotides, the CDR3 is TGTGCCAGCAGCGCCAGGGGACTCTCCGGGGAGCTGTTTTTT. The encoded protein is CASSARGLSGELFF. The chain employs TRBV7-3 and TRBJ2-2; TRBD1 or TRBD2 may be the D gene (6 bases each). Trimming left V 5 bases short and J 6 bases short, with 13 bases between. Germline V gene lookup returns CDR1 SGHTA and CDR2 FQGTGA. The CDR3 contains 14 residues.

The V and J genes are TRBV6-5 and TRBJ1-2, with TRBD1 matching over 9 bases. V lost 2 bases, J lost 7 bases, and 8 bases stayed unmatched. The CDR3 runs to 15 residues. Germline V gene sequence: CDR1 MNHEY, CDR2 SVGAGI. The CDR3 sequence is CASSYPGQGRLGYTF. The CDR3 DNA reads TGTGCCAGCAGTTACCCGGGACAGGGAAGACTTGGCTACACCTTC.

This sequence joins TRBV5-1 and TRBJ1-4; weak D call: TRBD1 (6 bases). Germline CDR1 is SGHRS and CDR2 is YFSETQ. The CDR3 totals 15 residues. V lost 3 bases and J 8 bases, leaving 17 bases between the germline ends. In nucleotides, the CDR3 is TGCGCCAGCAGCTCTAGGGGGACTGCGGACGAAAAACTGTTTTTT. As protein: CASSSRGTADEKLFF.

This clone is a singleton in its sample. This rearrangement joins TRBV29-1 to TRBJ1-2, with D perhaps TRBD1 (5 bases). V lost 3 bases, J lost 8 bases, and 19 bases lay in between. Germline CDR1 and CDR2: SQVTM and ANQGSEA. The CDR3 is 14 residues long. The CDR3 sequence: CSVEVMRDPGGYTF. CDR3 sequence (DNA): TGCAGCGTTGAGGTTATGAGGGACCCAGGAGGCTACACCTTC.

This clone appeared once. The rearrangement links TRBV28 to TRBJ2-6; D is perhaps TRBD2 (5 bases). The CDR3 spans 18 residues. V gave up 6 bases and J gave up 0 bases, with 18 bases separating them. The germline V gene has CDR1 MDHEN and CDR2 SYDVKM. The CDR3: CASRPRGFRSSGANVLTF. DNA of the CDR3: TGTGCCAGCAGACCACGCGGGTTTCGGAGCTCTGGGGCCAACGTCCTGACTTTC.

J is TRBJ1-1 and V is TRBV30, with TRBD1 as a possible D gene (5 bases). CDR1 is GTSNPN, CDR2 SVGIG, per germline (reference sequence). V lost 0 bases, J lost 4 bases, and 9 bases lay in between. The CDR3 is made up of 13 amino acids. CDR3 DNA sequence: TGTGCCTGGAGTGTGCAGGGAACCACTGAAGCTTTCTTT. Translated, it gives CAWSVQGTTEAFF.

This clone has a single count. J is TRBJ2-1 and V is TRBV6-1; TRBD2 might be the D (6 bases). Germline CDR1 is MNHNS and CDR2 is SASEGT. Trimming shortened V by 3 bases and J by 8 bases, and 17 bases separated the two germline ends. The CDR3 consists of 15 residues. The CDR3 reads CASSEGPGVWDEQFF. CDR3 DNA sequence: TGTGCCAGCAGTGAGGGCCCGGGGGTGTGGGATGAGCAGTTCTTC.

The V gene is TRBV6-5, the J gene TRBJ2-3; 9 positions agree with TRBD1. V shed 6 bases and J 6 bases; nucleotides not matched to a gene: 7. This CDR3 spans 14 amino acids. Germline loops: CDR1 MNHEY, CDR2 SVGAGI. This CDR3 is CASRGGQGMDTQYF. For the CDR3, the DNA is TGTGCCAGCAGAGGAGGACAGGGGATGGATACGCAGTATTTT.

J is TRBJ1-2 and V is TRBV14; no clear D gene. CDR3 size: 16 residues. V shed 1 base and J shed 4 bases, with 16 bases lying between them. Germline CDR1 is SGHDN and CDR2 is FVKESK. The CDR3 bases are TGTGCCAGCAGCCAAGGAACCTACGGAGGTCTCTATGGCTACACCTTC. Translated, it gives CASSQGTYGGLYGYTF.